Below, one T cell receptor (beta chain) is given with its context. Antigen unknown. The CDR3 runs to 15 residues. V was cut by 6 bases and J by 4 bases, with 16 bases left in between. The V gene's germline CDR1 is MDHEN and CDR2 SYDVKM. This entry comes from a study of shared clonotypes between healthy human individuals. General observations from the study: Sorted-subset sequencing, rarefaction showed, was incomplete despite large depth. Non-shared clonotypes displayed generation probabilities falling below those of clonotypes present in all four donors.

Source study methods: Junction-only immunoSEQ sequences carried no quality scores, so filtering differed. Method: immunoSEQ multiplex PCR; TCRdb's copy keeps in-frame clones and lacks some. V, J and clone size are taken as reported in that table, and D and trimming were inferred from the DNA itself. Of 2 million to 3 million clones in the sample, roughly 93% were seen once. Nashville, Tennessee was home to all donors, who were Caucasian adults. The chain employs TRBV28 and TRBJ1-3; no definite D call. Sample: naive CD4+ T cells from PBMCs. The subset was: CD45RA+ positively selected. The sequence was collected from a man younger than 35 in good health. Some clones in this sample may be carry-over from other donors' samples. The CDR3 DNA reads as TGTGCCAGCAGCCCTAGCAAGGTATACGGAAACACCATATATTTT. The encoded protein is CASSPSKVYGNTIYF.